The 31 T cell receptor beta chains given below trace back to one sample, sequenced in a study of T cell changes during pregnancy in multiple sclerosis. The data were produced by immunoSEQ multiplex PCR, yet TCRdb's version contains in-frame clones alone and is incomplete. The sample has around 26,000 clones, roughly 87% seen once; the top ten hold around a sixth. This specimen consisted of CD8+ T cells from peripheral blood mononuclear cells, obtained in the second trimester of pregnancy. All receptors derive from a female donor with multiple sclerosis, enrolled in a pregnancy study.

This chain connects TRBV19 to TRBJ2-5; D gene ambiguous. The CDR3 length is 13 residues. Germline CDR1 is LNHDA and CDR2 is SQIVND (reference sequence). Trimming took 10 bases from V and 3 from J, leaving 15 bases between them. The CDR3, as DNA: TGTGCCACGAGCGACGTACTCGAAGAGACCCAGTACTTC. This codes for CATSDVLEETQYF. The full variable domain, its missing parts supplied by reference TRBV19 and TRBJ2-5, is DGGITQSPKYLFRKEGQNVTLSCEQNLNHDAMYWYRQDPGQGLRLIYYSQIVNDFQKGDIAEGYSVSREKKESFPLTVTSAQKNPTAFYLCATSDVLEETQYFGPGTRLLVL.

The chain carries TRBV5-4 and TRBJ2-1; D call uncertain. V was shortened by 10 bases and J by 4 bases, with 18 bases between the two germline ends. The CDR3 consists of 14 residues. Germline loops: CDR1 SGHNT, CDR2 YYREEE (reference sequence). The DNA for the CDR3 is TGTGCCGGCACCAGCGAGGAAGGATACAATGAGCAGTTCTTC. It yields the protein CAGTSEEGYNEQFF.

This rearrangement joins TRBV19 to TRBJ1-1; TRBD1 is a possible D gene (5 bases). Germline V gene data show CDR1 as LNHDA and CDR2 as SQIVND (reference sequence). Trimming pared 7 bases from V and 4 bases from J, leaving 13 bases between. This CDR3 spans 13 amino acids. The CDR3 loop is CASMLGEGTEAFF. CDR3 in DNA: TGTGCCAGTATGTTGGGGGAGGGCACTGAAGCTTTCTTT.

V is TRBV29-1 and J is TRBJ2-3; D is perhaps TRBD2 (5 bases). The CDR3 is 16 amino acids. Between the trimmed V and J ends, which lost 0 bases and 5 bases, there was a span of 18 bases. Germline V gene lookup returns CDR1 SQVTM and CDR2 ANQGSEA. The DNA of the CDR3 is TGCAGCGTTGAAGACTCCCTAGCCGCTGTAATAGATACGCAGTATTTT. Amino acid sequence: CSVEDSLAAVIDTQYF.

V gene TRBV15 combines with J gene TRBJ2-1; no reliable D call. Trimming shortened V by 1 base and J by 2 bases, and 9 bases separated the two germline ends. Germline V gene sequence: CDR1 LNHNV, CDR2 YYDKDF (reference sequence). The CDR3 consists of 15 residues. The CDR3: CATSRVSETYNEQFF. The CDR3 DNA reads as TGTGCCACCAGCAGAGTTTCAGAAACCTACAATGAGCAGTTCTTC.

J is TRBJ2-7 and V is TRBV7-9, with 13 bases that match TRBD2. The CDR3 has 15 amino acids. Germline CDR1 reads SEHNR; CDR2 reads FQNEAQ (reference sequence). The V gene end was trimmed by 3 bases and the J gene end by 3 bases; junction bases not matched to a gene: 2. CDR3 nucleotide sequence: TGTGCCAGCAGCTTCGGACTAGCGGGAGTCTACGAGCAGTACTTC. Protein product: CASSFGLAGVYEQYF.

This clone came up once. The V call is TRBV7-3, the J call TRBJ2-1, with 12 bases lining up with TRBD2. The CDR3 runs 15 residues. The junction had 7 bases not matched to a gene; V was cut back by 5 bases and J by 8 bases. The germline V gene has CDR1 SGHTA and CDR2 FQGTGA. CDR3: CASSRGLAGPDEQFF. The CDR3 DNA is TGTGCCAGCAGCCGTGGACTAGCGGGACCCGATGAGCAGTTCTTC.

The V and J genes are TRBV7-2 and TRBJ2-7; the D gene is possibly TRBD2 (5 bases). Per the germline V gene, CDR1 is SGHTA and CDR2 is FQGNSA. Trimming took off 5 bases at V and 1 base at J, with 9 bases between the two ends. The CDR3 length is 13 residues. The CDR3, as DNA: TGTGCCAGCAGCCGGACGGGATCCTACGAGCAGTACTTC. Protein sequence: CASSRTGSYEQYF.

The rearrangement joins TRBV11-2 to TRBJ1-1; the D gene is possibly TRBD1 (6 bases). Germline CDR1 SGHAT, CDR2 FQNNGV. V was shortened by 2 bases and J by 1 base, with 17 bases between the two germline ends. This CDR3 is built from 17 residues. The CDR3 region has the DNA TGTGCCAGCAGCTTATCCGGGATTACAGGGTGGAACACTGAAGCTTTCTTT. Residues: CASSLSGITGWNTEAFF.

This clone was found once. The chain links TRBV6-1 to TRBJ2-1, with 8 nucleotides matching TRBD1. The trim removed 6 bases at V and 7 bases at J, leaving 2 bases unmatched. The V gene's germline CDR1 is MNHNS and CDR2 SASEGT. The CDR3 contains 12 residues. The CDR3 nucleotides read TGTGCCAGCAGGTGGACAGGGAATGAGCAGTTCTTC. This gives the protein CASRWTGNEQFF.

The V and J genes are TRBV28 and TRBJ1-1; 9 bases match TRBD1. V shed 5 bases, J shed 6 bases, and the junction held 10 bases outside the gene matches. This CDR3 has 15 amino acids. The germline gives CDR1 MDHEN, CDR2 SYDVKM. This chain's CDR3 is CASSPPGQGLPEAFF. DNA for the CDR3: TGTGCCAGCAGTCCCCCGGGACAGGGACTACCTGAAGCTTTCTTT. Based on the CDR3 plus reference TRBV28 and TRBJ1-1, the full variable domain is DVKVTQSSRYLVKRTGEKVFLECVQDMDHENMFWYRQDPGLGLRLIYFSYDVKMKEKGDIPEGYSVSREKKERFSLILESASTNQTSMYLCASSPPGQGLPEAFFGQGTRLTVV.

The J gene is TRBJ1-3, the V gene TRBV5-1; no definite D call. The V end was cut by 0 bases, the J end by 4 bases, with 5 bases between. This CDR3 is 13 amino acids long. Germline V gene data show CDR1 as SGHRS and CDR2 as YFSETQ. The CDR3: CASSLELGNTIYF. Here the CDR3 DNA reads TGCGCCAGCAGCTTGGAGCTAGGAAACACCATATATTTT.

This clone occurred a few times. The CDR3 DNA sequence: TGTGCCAGCAGTCCCTCTTCGAGGCAGGGACATAGGAACACTGAAGCTTTCTTT. The encoded protein is CASSPSSRQGHRNTEAFF. The rearrangement links TRBV27 to TRBJ1-1; D may be TRBD1 (6 bases). Deletions cut 5 bases from V and 1 base from J, with 23 bases between. The CDR3 totals 18 residues. CDR1 and CDR2 (germline): MNHEY, SMNVEV (reference sequence).

The chain has TRBV7-6 and TRBJ2-2, with 7 bases that match TRBD1. Germline lookup yields CDR1 SGHVS and CDR2 FNYEAQ. Germline trimming cut 0 bases from V and 5 bases from J; bases unmatched to any gene: 9. The CDR3 is 17 residues long. This CDR3 reads CASSLAGQFELTGELFF. The CDR3 nucleotides are TGTGCCAGCAGCTTAGCGGGACAGTTCGAACTGACCGGGGAGCTGTTTTTT.

This chain uses TRBV19 with TRBJ1-2; D gene ambiguous. CDR3 size: 12 residues. Germline CDR1 LNHDA, CDR2 SQIVND (reference sequence). Trimming stripped 7 bases from V and 2 bases from J, with 8 bases between. CDR3 DNA: TGTGCCAGTAACCGGGAGAACTATGGCTACACCTTC. Its translation is CASNRENYGYTF.

The chain combines TRBV5-6 with TRBJ1-5; 8 nucleotides align to TRBD1. The CDR3 runs 14 residues. With 2 bases clipped from V and 6 bases from J, the junction kept 4 bases outside the gene matches. The germline CDR1 and CDR2 sequences are SGHDT and YYEEEE. This CDR3 is CASSFQGAGQPQHF. CDR3 nucleotides: TGTGCCAGCAGCTTTCAGGGGGCAGGTCAGCCCCAGCATTTT.

This clone was seen only a few times. V gene TRBV4-2 combines with J gene TRBJ1-5, with TRBD1 as a possible D gene (6 bases). This CDR3 is built from 14 residues. Germline-derived CDR1 and CDR2 are LGHNA and YNFKEQ. V dropped 11 bases and J dropped 6 bases, with 20 bases sitting between them. In nucleotides, the CDR3 is TGTGCCGACCCAGGGGCCCCGGTGGTTCAGCCCCAGCATTTT. It yields the protein CADPGAPVVQPQHF.

This clone was seen only once. J is TRBJ2-1 and V is TRBV7-2; D not resolved. Trimming took off 3 bases at V and 6 bases at J, with 9 bases between the two ends. This CDR3 contains 13 residues. Germline lookup yields CDR1 SGHTA and CDR2 FQGNSA. The DNA for the CDR3 is TGTGCCAGCAGCTTGGCCTTCGCCAATGAGCAGTTCTTC. Translation gives CASSLAFANEQFF.

The rearrangement joins TRBV7-9 to TRBJ1-1; D unclear. V dropped 4 bases and J dropped 2 bases, with 11 bases sitting between them. The germline CDR1 and CDR2 sequences are SEHNR and FQNEAQ (reference sequence). The CDR3 loop spans 14 amino acids. CDR3 residues: CASSSSGTNTEAFF. CDR3 sequence (DNA): TGTGCCAGCAGCTCCTCGGGAACTAACACTGAAGCTTTCTTT.

This clone was detected once. The CDR3 sequence is CASSAWEGAYEQYF. The DNA of the CDR3 is TGTGCCAGCAGTGCCTGGGAAGGGGCCTACGAGCAGTACTTC. V and J are TRBV6-5 and TRBJ2-7; TRBD1 is a possible D gene (5 bases). Per the germline V gene, CDR1 is MNHEY and CDR2 is SVGAGI. The V and J ends lost 5 bases and 2 bases respectively, with 13 bases between them. The length of the CDR3 is 14 residues.

This rearrangement joins TRBV28 to TRBJ2-1; TRBD1 might be the D (6 bases). The CDR3 length is 14 residues. Trimming took off 6 bases at V and 5 bases at J, with 14 bases between the two ends. CDR1 is MDHEN and CDR2 is SYDVKM in the germline V gene. The CDR3 coding sequence is TGTGCCAGCAGCGGTCCAGGGGCCGACAATGAGCAGTTCTTC. It encodes CASSGPGADNEQFF.

The rearrangement links TRBV4-3 to TRBJ2-7; 9 bases map to TRBD2. Losses at the gene ends were 4 bases for V and 4 bases for J; bases not matched to a gene: 8. The CDR3 covers 15 residues. From germline, CDR1 is LGHNA and CDR2 YSLEER. The CDR3 DNA reads TGCGCCAGCAGCCTTGGGGCGGGAGGGGGATACGAGCAGTACTTC. Amino acid sequence: CASSLGAGGGYEQYF.

The chain links TRBV27 to TRBJ2-7; 7 positions agree with TRBD2. J gave up 1 base and V 2 bases, and 8 bases lay outside the gene matches. This CDR3 has 16 amino acids. CDR1 is MNHEY and CDR2 is SMNVEV in the germline V gene (reference sequence). CDR3 coding DNA: TGTGCCAGCAGTTTAAGCGGGGCCCTGATATCCTACGAGCAGTACTTC. This gives the protein CASSLSGALISYEQYF.

V gene TRBV10-3 combines with J gene TRBJ2-7, with TRBD1 matching over 7 bases. The CDR3 runs 16 residues. V was clipped by 6 bases and J by 1 base; unmatched bases: 12. Germline V gene data show CDR1 as ENHRY and CDR2 as SYGVKD. The CDR3 loop is CAIRGQGDQPSYEQYF. For the CDR3, the DNA is TGTGCCATCAGAGGGCAGGGGGATCAGCCATCCTACGAGCAGTACTTC.

The chain links TRBV6-5 to TRBJ2-5; D is unresolved. This CDR3 is 14 amino acids long. The V and J ends lost 0 bases and 3 bases respectively, with 8 bases between them. CDR1 and CDR2 (germline): MNHEY, SVGAGI. DNA of the CDR3: TGTGCCAGCAGTTACTCCTCCGTAAAAGAGACCCAGTACTTC. It specifies CASSYSSVKETQYF.

V is TRBV11-1 and J is TRBJ2-7; 8 nucleotides align to TRBD1. The CDR3 extends over 18 amino acids. Per the germline V gene, CDR1 is SGHAT and CDR2 is FQDESV (reference sequence). Trimming removed 6 bases from V and 4 bases from J; junction bases left unmatched: 20. CDR3 in amino acids: CASSPSGTGVGLPYEQYF. As DNA, the CDR3 is TGTGCCAGCAGTCCCAGTGGGACAGGCGTGGGTCTCCCGTACGAGCAGTACTTC.

The chain couples TRBV30 to TRBJ2-1, with 7 bases identical to TRBD2. This CDR3 contains 15 residues. Losses at the gene ends were 5 bases for V and 7 bases for J; bases not matched to a gene: 14. Germline V lookup: CDR1 GTSNPN, CDR2 SVGIG (reference sequence). CDR3 coding DNA: TGTGCCTGGGACGCAGGGACTATCGGATTGAATGAGCAGTTCTTC. This translates into CAWDAGTIGLNEQFF.

The V and J genes are TRBV27 and TRBJ1-1, with 7 bases identical to TRBD1. Looked up from germline, CDR1 is MNHEY and CDR2 is SMNVEV (reference sequence). The CDR3 length is 15 residues. After removal of 5 bases from V and 0 bases from J, the junction contained 6 bases not matched to a gene. DNA of the CDR3: TGTGCCAGCAGTATGGGACAGCTAATGAACACTGAAGCTTTCTTT. Protein: CASSMGQLMNTEAFF.

In this sample, this clone turned up once. The rearrangement links TRBV28 to TRBJ1-1, with unresolved D. Germline V CDR1 and CDR2: MDHEN, SYDVKM. The CDR3 runs to 11 residues. V lost 6 bases, J lost 3 bases, and 5 bases lay in between. As DNA, the CDR3 is TGTGCCAGCAGACAAGACACTGAAGCTTTCTTT. It specifies CASRQDTEAFF.

This clone was detected a few times. The chain uses TRBV27 and TRBJ2-7, with D possibly matching TRBD1 (7 bases). Trimming left V 1 base short and J 5 bases short, with 15 bases between. Germline V lookup: CDR1 MNHEY, CDR2 SMNVEV (reference sequence). The CDR3 sequence is 15 residues long. This chain's CDR3 is CASSLYAGGSDEQYF. For the CDR3, the DNA is TGTGCCAGCAGTTTATATGCAGGGGGGTCTGACGAGCAGTACTTC.

The chain employs TRBV2 and TRBJ2-7; 7 bases align to TRBD1. This CDR3 has 13 amino acids. J was trimmed by 7 bases and V by 0 bases; bases with no gene match: 3. Germline assignment: CDR1 SNHLY and CDR2 FYNNEI. This CDR3 reads CASSEAGQWEQYF. The CDR3 nucleotides read TGTGCCAGCAGTGAAGCGGGACAGTGGGAGCAGTACTTC.